A single sample gave rise to the 9 T cell receptor beta chains below, sequenced in a study of a mutant IDH1 vaccine in newly diagnosed glioma. The time point: week 47, end of study. With topical imiquimod, each dose of the vaccine consisted of 300 ug of mutant IDH1 20-mer peptide. The antigens of these receptors remain unknown. Only in-frame clones appear in the TCRdb table, and some are missing; sequencing was by immunoSEQ multiplex PCR. Of approximately 100,000 clones listed, roughly nine tenths are singletons. The specimen was PBMCs, collected from a glioma patient whose treatment included an IDH1 peptide vaccine. The receptors come from a woman in her 50s with glioma.

J is TRBJ2-5 and V is TRBV18, with D unresolved. Trimming removed 6 bases from V and 5 bases from J, with 16 bases in between. The germline V gene encodes CDR1 KGHSH and CDR2 LQKENI. CDR3 length: 14 amino acids. CDR3 amino acids: CASSAERVRETQYF. CDR3 bases: TGTGCCAGCTCGGCAGAAAGGGTACGGGAGACCCAGTACTTC.

V and J are TRBV2 and TRBJ1-2; TRBD1 might be the D (6 bases). This CDR3 spans 15 amino acids. Germline CDR1 reads SNHLY; CDR2 reads FYNNEI. V was clipped by 8 bases and J by 6 bases, with 22 bases between them. The DNA of the CDR3 is TGTGCCAGCGGGGGAAGCCGGGACATGGGGAATGGCTACACCTTC. Translating gives CASGGSRDMGNGYTF.

This chain joins TRBV10-1 and TRBJ2-7, with 10 nucleotides matching TRBD2. The CDR3 is made up of 15 amino acids. Germline V gene sequence: CDR1 WNHNN, CDR2 SYGVQD (reference sequence). V was clipped by 6 bases and J by 5 bases; unmatched bases: 10. The CDR3 region is CASSKSGRAPDEQYF. Here the CDR3 DNA reads TGCGCCAGCAGCAAAAGCGGGAGGGCCCCAGACGAGCAGTACTTC.

The V call is TRBV5-8, the J call TRBJ1-1, with D possibly TRBD1 on 5 matching bases. The V gene's germline CDR1 is SGHTS and CDR2 YDEGEE. The CDR3 is 12 amino acids. The germline V and J ends were trimmed by 0 bases and 10 bases, with 10 bases remaining between them. The CDR3 sequence: CASSLAGLGAFF. CDR3 in DNA: TGTGCCAGCAGCTTGGCAGGGCTGGGAGCTTTCTTT.

V usage is TRBV9 and J usage is TRBJ1-5; a possible D gene is TRBD1 (6 bases). The V end lost 4 bases, the J end lost 0 bases, and 8 bases lay between the germline ends. Looked up from germline, CDR1 is SGDLS and CDR2 is YYNGEE. The CDR3 is 14 amino acids. CDR3 in amino acids: CASSPGDSNQPQHF. CDR3 sequence (DNA): TGTGCCAGCAGCCCAGGGGATAGCAATCAGCCCCAGCATTTT.

The J gene is TRBJ2-3, the V gene TRBV7-9; D is perhaps TRBD1 (5 bases). Germline CDR1 is SEHNR and CDR2 is FQNEAQ (reference sequence). Trimming left V 6 bases short and J 1 base short, with 17 bases between. This CDR3 comprises 16 residues. CDR3 sequence reads: CASRASQGKGTDTQYF. In DNA form, the CDR3 reads TGTGCCAGCAGGGCTTCTCAGGGAAAAGGCACAGATACGCAGTATTTT.

The chain carries TRBV28 and TRBJ1-3; no reliable D call. Per germline, CDR1 MDHEN and CDR2 SYDVKM. This CDR3 region has 16 residues. V gave up 5 bases and J gave up 0 bases, with 14 bases separating them. CDR3 DNA sequence: TGTGCCAGCAGTGGACCGGACGTGACCTCTGGAAACACCATATATTTT. Protein product: CASSGPDVTSGNTIYF.

A word on this clone: Germline is not matched at one junction end, which may reflect a read error. V gene TRBV7-7 combines with J gene TRBJ1-1, with unresolved D. Germline CDR1 reads SSHAT; CDR2 reads FNYEAQ (reference sequence). There are 14 residues in the CDR3. The CDR3 reads CASSPLGGNTEAFF. Here the CDR3 DNA reads TGTGCTAGCAGCCCATTGGGAGGTAACACTGAAGCTTTCTTT.

V gene TRBV27 combines with J gene TRBJ2-2; TRBD1 aligns across 9 bases. The CDR3 loop spans 16 amino acids. CDR1 is MNHEY, CDR2 SMNVEV, per germline (reference sequence). V shed 3 bases and J 4 bases; nucleotides not matched to a gene: 6. In DNA form, the CDR3 reads TGTGCCAGCAGTTTTCCGGGACAGGGAGGCACCGGGGAGCTGTTTTTT. Protein sequence: CASSFPGQGGTGELFF.